This TCR beta chain comes out of a study of a mutant IDH1 vaccine in newly diagnosed glioma. Overall study results and limits: Vaccine-induced immune responses were detected in about 95% of patients.

Time point described: week 11, during vaccination. With topical imiquimod, each dose of the vaccine consisted of 300 ug of mutant IDH1 20-mer peptide. A word on this clone: Its antigen is currently unknown. Within the sample, other DNA sequences also encode this same CDR3.

Germline values: CDR1 MNHNY, CDR2 SVGAGI (reference sequence). This CDR3 has 11 amino acids. Trimming took off 0 bases at V and 7 bases at J, with 4 bases between the two ends. Method: immunoSEQ multiplex PCR; TCRdb's copy keeps in-frame clones and lacks some. The table has roughly 60,000 clones, about four fifths seen once. This clonotype was sampled from a young man with glioma. The chain recombines TRBV6-6 with TRBJ2-7; no reliable D call. The input for sequencing was PBMCs, taken from a glioma patient whose treatment included an IDH1 peptide vaccine. This CDR3 is CASSYSGEQYF. The CDR3 DNA is TGTGCCAGCAGTTACTCGGGAGAGCAGTACTTC.